The rows below give T cell receptor beta chains drawn from one sample of a study of T cell changes during pregnancy in multiple sclerosis. TCRdb's table, derived via immunoSEQ multiplex PCR, lists solely in-frame clones and lacks some. The sample yields some 70,000 clones, about 89% seen once. This specimen was peripheral blood, taken in the second trimester of pregnancy. The receptors were sampled from a female donor with multiple sclerosis, enrolled in a pregnancy study. CDR3s include the opening cysteine and the closing phenylalanine or tryptophan. D genes are given only for firm matches. Size values are once, few and many counts, or a class for expanded clones, and some rows have none.

cdr3_aa: CSVRGRMNTEAFF
cdr3_nt: TGCAGCGTCAGGGGGCGAATGAACACTGAAGCTTTCTTT
clone_size: few
v_call: TRBV29-1
j_call: TRBJ1-1
d_call: TRBD1

cdr3_aa: CASSLSSGAGNTIYF
cdr3_nt: TGTGCCAGCAGCTTATCGTCAGGGGCTGGAAACACCATATATTTT
clone_size: -
v_call: TRBV7-2
j_call: TRBJ1-3
d_call: -

cdr3_aa: CSVRDRGLGETQYF
cdr3_nt: TGCAGCGTTCGCGACAGGGGTTTAGGAGAGACCCAGTACTTC
clone_size: -
v_call: TRBV29-1
j_call: TRBJ2-5
d_call: TRBD1

cdr3_aa: CASSLGTGVTNVLTF
cdr3_nt: TGTGCCAGCAGCTTAGGAACAGGTGTCACCAACGTCCTGACTTTC
clone_size: -
v_call: TRBV7-9
j_call: TRBJ2-6
d_call: -

cdr3_aa: CASSLGWGQTEAFF
cdr3_nt: TGTGCCAGCAGCTTAGGGTGGGGGCAAACTGAAGCTTTCTTT
clone_size: -
v_call: TRBV11-2
j_call: TRBJ1-1
d_call: -

cdr3_aa: CASRRGQGRYFGSPLHF
cdr3_nt: TGTGCCAGCAGACGCGGACAGGGGAGATATTTCGGTTCACCCCTCCACTTT
clone_size: -
v_call: TRBV5-6
j_call: TRBJ1-6
d_call: TRBD1

cdr3_aa: CASSLTAGGPEQFF
cdr3_nt: TGTGCCAGCAGCTTAACAGCGGGGGGGCCGGAGCAGTTCTTC
clone_size: -
v_call: TRBV7-3
j_call: TRBJ2-1
d_call: TRBD2

cdr3_aa: CASSSQTGPNEKLFF
cdr3_nt: TGTGCCAGCAGCTCCCAGACAGGCCCTAATGAAAAACTGTTTTTT
clone_size: -
v_call: TRBV7-2
j_call: TRBJ1-4
d_call: -

cdr3_aa: CASSQDQSSGSDNEQFF
cdr3_nt: TGTGCCAGCAGCCAAGATCAGTCTAGCGGGTCCGACAATGAGCAGTTCTTC
clone_size: -
v_call: TRBV4-2
j_call: TRBJ2-1
d_call: TRBD2

cdr3_aa: CASSPTFSNQPQHF
cdr3_nt: TGTGCCAGCAGTCCAACTTTTAGCAATCAGCCCCAGCATTTT
clone_size: -
v_call: TRBV7-2
j_call: TRBJ1-5
d_call: -

cdr3_aa: CASSPERGTDTQYF
cdr3_nt: TGTGCCAGCAGTCCGGAGCGGGGAACAGATACGCAGTATTTT
clone_size: -
v_call: TRBV5-4
j_call: TRBJ2-3
d_call: TRBD2

cdr3_aa: CASSLGTGSTDTQYF
cdr3_nt: TGTGCCAGCAGCTTGGGGACAGGTAGCACAGATACGCAGTATTTT
clone_size: -
v_call: TRBV7-9
j_call: TRBJ2-3
d_call: TRBD1

cdr3_aa: CASSGAAGYEKLFF
cdr3_nt: TGTGCCAGCAGTGGAGCGGCTGGGTATGAAAAACTGTTTTTT
clone_size: -
v_call: TRBV27
j_call: TRBJ1-4
d_call: -

cdr3_aa: CASSRRLAGYNEQFF
cdr3_nt: TGTGCCAGCTCACGAAGACTAGCGGGCTACAATGAGCAGTTCTTC
clone_size: once
v_call: TRBV18
j_call: TRBJ2-1
d_call: TRBD2

cdr3_aa: CASSPLDRGAFF
cdr3_nt: TGTGCCAGCTCACCGCTAGACAGGGGAGCTTTCTTT
clone_size: -
v_call: TRBV18
j_call: TRBJ1-1
d_call: TRBD1

cdr3_aa: CASSQDGSPAGFF
cdr3_nt: TGTGCCAGCAGCCAAGATGGTAGCCCGGCGGGTTTCTTT
clone_size: -
v_call: TRBV4-2
j_call: TRBJ1-1
d_call: -

cdr3_aa: CASSVRGRANEKLFF
cdr3_nt: TGTGCCAGCAGCGTAAGAGGCAGAGCTAATGAAAAACTGTTTTTT
clone_size: -
v_call: TRBV9
j_call: TRBJ1-4
d_call: -